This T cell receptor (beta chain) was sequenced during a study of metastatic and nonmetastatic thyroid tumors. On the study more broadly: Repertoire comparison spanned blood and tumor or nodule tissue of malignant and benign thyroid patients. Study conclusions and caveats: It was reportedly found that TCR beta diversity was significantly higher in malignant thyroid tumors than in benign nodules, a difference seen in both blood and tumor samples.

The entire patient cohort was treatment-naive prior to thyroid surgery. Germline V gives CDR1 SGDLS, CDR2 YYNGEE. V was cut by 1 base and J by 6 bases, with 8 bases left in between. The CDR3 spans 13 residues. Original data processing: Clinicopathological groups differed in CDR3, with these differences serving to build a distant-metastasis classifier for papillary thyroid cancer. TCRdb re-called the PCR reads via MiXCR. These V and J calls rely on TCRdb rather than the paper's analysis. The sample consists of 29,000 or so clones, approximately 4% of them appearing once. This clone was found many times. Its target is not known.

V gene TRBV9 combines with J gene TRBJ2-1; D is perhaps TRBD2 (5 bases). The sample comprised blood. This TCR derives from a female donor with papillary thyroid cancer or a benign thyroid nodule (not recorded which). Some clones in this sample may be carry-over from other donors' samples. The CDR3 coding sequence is TGTGCCAGCAGCGTAACGGGGAGCAATGAGCAGTTCTTC. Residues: CASSVTGSNEQFF.